These T cell receptor beta chains were read from a single sample in a study of blood T cell repertoires in COVID-19. Profiled with immunoSEQ multiplex PCR; TCRdb holds only in-frame clones, not every one. The sample carries some 500,000 clones, approximately 88% recorded once. Source material: peripheral blood. The source is a woman aged 45-60 years with COVID-19, enrolled during active disease. The CDR3 runs from the conserved cysteine through the conserved F or W. A D gene is named only where the DNA matches it firmly. A clone size is listed for some rows: how often the clone was seen (once, few, many), or a class if it is expanded.

j_call: TRBJ2-5; d_call: TRBD2; clone_size: .; v_call: TRBV4-2; cdr3_nt: TGTGCCAGCAGCCAACGAACGAGCGGGGGGGCGGAGACCCAGTACTTC; cdr3_aa: CASSQRTSGGAETQYF
j_call: TRBJ1-5; d_call: .; clone_size: .; v_call: TRBV27; cdr3_nt: TGTGCCAGCAGTTTAAGGCAGGCAGGGGATCCCCAGCATTTT; cdr3_aa: CASSLRQAGDPQHF
j_call: TRBJ1-5; d_call: .; clone_size: .; v_call: TRBV6-5; cdr3_nt: TGTGCCAGCAGTTTAATCGGGGGTGGGCAGCCCCAGCATTTT; cdr3_aa: CASSLIGGGQPQHF
j_call: TRBJ2-2; d_call: .; clone_size: .; v_call: TRBV6-5; cdr3_nt: TGTGCCAGCAGGATGGGGCCCCTGAACACCGGGGAGCTGTTTTTT; cdr3_aa: CASRMGPLNTGELFF
j_call: TRBJ1-3; d_call: .; clone_size: few; v_call: TRBV30; cdr3_nt: TGTGCCTGGAGTACAAACTCTGGAAACACCATATATTTT; cdr3_aa: CAWSTNSGNTIYF
j_call: TRBJ2-3; d_call: .; clone_size: once; v_call: TRBV7-2; cdr3_nt: TGTGCCAGCAGCTTAGCGCGCGGGGTAGCTAGCACAGATACGCAGTATTTT; cdr3_aa: CASSLARGVASTDTQYF
j_call: TRBJ1-5; d_call: .; clone_size: .; v_call: TRBV13; cdr3_nt: TGTGCCAGCAGTTCCACAGGTACCTTCAATCAGCCCCAGCATTTT; cdr3_aa: CASSSTGTFNQPQHF
j_call: TRBJ2-7; d_call: .; clone_size: .; v_call: TRBV10-1; cdr3_nt: TGCGCCAGCTCGGGGACTGGAACCTACGAGCAGTACTTC; cdr3_aa: CASSGTGTYEQYF
j_call: TRBJ1-2; d_call: .; clone_size: .; v_call: TRBV29-1; cdr3_nt: TGCAGCGCCGAGGACAGCGCCCATTATGGCTACACCTTC; cdr3_aa: CSAEDSAHYGYTF
j_call: TRBJ2-3; d_call: .; clone_size: once; v_call: TRBV29-1; cdr3_nt: TGCAGCGTTGTTATCACAGATACGCAGTATTTT; cdr3_aa: CSVVITDTQYF
j_call: TRBJ2-3; d_call: .; clone_size: .; v_call: TRBV5-1; cdr3_nt: TGCGCCAGCAGCTTGGCCAGGCAGTCTAGCACAGATACGCAGTATTTT; cdr3_aa: CASSLARQSSTDTQYF
j_call: TRBJ2-7; d_call: TRBD1; clone_size: .; v_call: TRBV7-9; cdr3_nt: TGTGCCAGCAGCTCCCCAGGGGGAACGGCCTACGAGCAGTACTTC; cdr3_aa: CASSSPGGTAYEQYF
j_call: TRBJ2-3; d_call: .; clone_size: once; v_call: TRBV19; cdr3_nt: TGTGCCAGTACCGGAAAAGGAGGGCTGGGCACAGATACGCAGTATTTT; cdr3_aa: CASTGKGGLGTDTQYF
j_call: TRBJ1-6; d_call: .; clone_size: .; v_call: TRBV29-1; cdr3_nt: TGCAGCGTTCAGGACAGCGGAAATTCACCCCTCCACTTT; cdr3_aa: CSVQDSGNSPLHF
j_call: TRBJ2-7; d_call: TRBD1; clone_size: once; v_call: TRBV30; cdr3_nt: TGTGCCTGGTCAGAAGCAGGGGGCTCCTACGAGCAGTACTTC; cdr3_aa: CAWSEAGGSYEQYF
j_call: TRBJ1-5; d_call: .; clone_size: .; v_call: TRBV18; cdr3_nt: TGTGCCAGCTCAGCCGACAGAAATCAGCCCCAGCATTTT; cdr3_aa: CASSADRNQPQHF
j_call: TRBJ1-4; d_call: TRBD1; clone_size: .; v_call: TRBV7-6; cdr3_nt: TGTGCCAGCAGCTCCTGGACAGGGGTAGATGAAAAACTGTTTTTT; cdr3_aa: CASSSWTGVDEKLFF
j_call: TRBJ2-3; d_call: TRBD2; clone_size: .; v_call: TRBV9; cdr3_nt: TGTGCCAGCAGCGCGCCGGGGGGTAGCACAGATACGCAGTATTTT; cdr3_aa: CASSAPGGSTDTQYF
j_call: TRBJ2-5; d_call: TRBD2; clone_size: .; v_call: TRBV2; cdr3_nt: TGTGCCAGCATAGGGCTAGCGGGGGGGTCCCAAGAGACCCAGTACTTC; cdr3_aa: CASIGLAGGSQETQYF
j_call: TRBJ2-3; d_call: TRBD2; clone_size: .; v_call: TRBV7-8; cdr3_nt: TGTGCCAGCAGCTCCACTAGCGCTAGCACAGATACGCAGTATTTT; cdr3_aa: CASSSTSASTDTQYF
j_call: TRBJ2-7; d_call: TRBD1; clone_size: .; v_call: TRBV4-1; cdr3_nt: TGCGCCAGCAGCCAAACACCCGGGACAGGGGGCTACGAGCAGTACTTC; cdr3_aa: CASSQTPGTGGYEQYF
j_call: TRBJ1-3; d_call: TRBD1; clone_size: .; v_call: TRBV6-6; cdr3_nt: TGTGCCAGCAGATCAGACAGGGTGGGAGGAAACACCATATATTTT; cdr3_aa: CASRSDRVGGNTIYF
j_call: TRBJ1-1; d_call: .; clone_size: once; v_call: TRBV12-3/TRBV12-4; cdr3_nt: TGTGCCAGCAACCCTACAGGGAACACTGAAGCTTTCTTT; cdr3_aa: CASNPTGNTEAFF
j_call: TRBJ2-7; d_call: .; clone_size: .; v_call: TRBV7-9; cdr3_nt: TGTGCCAGCAGCTTTTCTGTCAGCTCCTACGAGCAGTACTTC; cdr3_aa: CASSFSVSSYEQYF
j_call: TRBJ1-1; d_call: .; clone_size: .; v_call: TRBV7-9; cdr3_nt: TGTGCCAGCAGCCAACCGGGAGCCGAAGCTTTCTTT; cdr3_aa: CASSQPGAEAFF
j_call: TRBJ2-3; d_call: .; clone_size: .; v_call: TRBV5-1; cdr3_nt: TGCGCCAGCAGCTTGGGGCTAGAGGTGAGAGATACGCAGTATTTT; cdr3_aa: CASSLGLEVRDTQYF
j_call: TRBJ1-2; d_call: .; clone_size: .; v_call: TRBV30; cdr3_nt: TGTGCCTGGAGCCCCCCCGGCAGGGCCCATGGCTACACCTTC; cdr3_aa: CAWSPPGRAHGYTF
j_call: TRBJ1-1; d_call: .; clone_size: .; v_call: TRBV9; cdr3_nt: TGTGCCAGCAGCGTTTCATCAGGGAGGAAAGCTTTCTTT; cdr3_aa: CASSVSSGRKAFF
j_call: TRBJ1-6; d_call: TRBD1; clone_size: .; v_call: TRBV30; cdr3_nt: TGTGCCTGGACCGTACGGGGACAGGGGGCGAATTCACCCCTCCACTTT; cdr3_aa: CAWTVRGQGANSPLHF
j_call: TRBJ2-1; d_call: TRBD2; clone_size: .; v_call: TRBV10-3; cdr3_nt: TGTGCCATCAGTGGCGGGACTACCAGTAATGAGCAGTTCTTC; cdr3_aa: CAISGGTTSNEQFF
j_call: TRBJ1-2; d_call: TRBD1; clone_size: .; v_call: TRBV4-1; cdr3_nt: TGCGCCAGCAGCAGTGGGACAGGACTTGGGGGCTACACCTTC; cdr3_aa: CASSSGTGLGGYTF
j_call: TRBJ2-2; d_call: .; clone_size: .; v_call: TRBV4-1; cdr3_nt: TGCGCCAGCAGCCAGCTTTGGGGGGTGAACACCGGGGAGCTGTTTTTT; cdr3_aa: CASSQLWGVNTGELFF
j_call: TRBJ1-5; d_call: .; clone_size: .; v_call: TRBV20-1; cdr3_nt: TGCAGTGCTAGTGCAGGGATGAATCAGCCCCAGCATTTT; cdr3_aa: CSASAGMNQPQHF
j_call: TRBJ2-2; d_call: .; clone_size: .; v_call: TRBV30; cdr3_nt: TGTGCCTGGAGTACCGTCCGGGGTCCCGGGGAGCTGTTTTTT; cdr3_aa: CAWSTVRGPGELFF
j_call: TRBJ1-1; d_call: .; clone_size: .; v_call: TRBV7-3; cdr3_nt: TGTGCCAGCAGCCCCTCGGGGGAGGTGAACACTGAAGCTTTCTTT; cdr3_aa: CASSPSGEVNTEAFF
j_call: TRBJ1-2; d_call: TRBD1; clone_size: few; v_call: TRBV6-6; cdr3_nt: TGTGCCAGCAGTCGGGGACAGACCTATGGCTACACCTTC; cdr3_aa: CASSRGQTYGYTF
j_call: TRBJ1-4; d_call: .; clone_size: .; v_call: TRBV4-1; cdr3_nt: TGCGCCAGCAGCCAAGTTGAGGGTGGGGATGAAAAACTGTTTTTT; cdr3_aa: CASSQVEGGDEKLFF
j_call: TRBJ1-2; d_call: TRBD1; clone_size: .; v_call: TRBV28; cdr3_nt: TGTGCCAGCAGTTTGAACGGTGCAGGGGGCGGCACGAGCTACACCTTC; cdr3_aa: CASSLNGAGGGTSYTF
j_call: TRBJ1-1; d_call: .; clone_size: .; v_call: TRBV5-4; cdr3_nt: TGTGCCAGCAGCTTGGCGCCGGCTAACCGGGAGGGCACTGAAGCTTTCTTT; cdr3_aa: CASSLAPANREGTEAFF
j_call: TRBJ1-2; d_call: .; clone_size: .; v_call: TRBV30; cdr3_nt: TGTGCCTGGAGTGTACGAGGGATCTATGGCTACACCTTC; cdr3_aa: CAWSVRGIYGYTF
j_call: TRBJ2-1; d_call: .; clone_size: .; v_call: TRBV27; cdr3_nt: TGTGCCAGCAGTTTCTGGGCGGGGGCTAACAATGAGCAGTTCTTC; cdr3_aa: CASSFWAGANNEQFF
j_call: TRBJ1-6; d_call: .; clone_size: once; v_call: TRBV28; cdr3_nt: TGTGCCAGCAGGAGTCAGGGGAGGGGGTCACCCCTCCACTTT; cdr3_aa: CASRSQGRGSPLHF
j_call: TRBJ1-3; d_call: .; clone_size: .; v_call: TRBV19; cdr3_nt: TGTGCCAGCTCTAGACTGAAGGTGTTCAGGGAGGACTCCGGAAACACCATATATTTT; cdr3_aa: CASSRLKVFREDSGNTIYF
j_call: TRBJ2-3; d_call: TRBD1; clone_size: .; v_call: TRBV7-9; cdr3_nt: TGTGCCAGCAGCTTAGTCTGGACAGGGAGGCCAGATACGCAGTATTTT; cdr3_aa: CASSLVWTGRPDTQYF
j_call: TRBJ2-5; d_call: .; clone_size: .; v_call: TRBV28; cdr3_nt: TGTGCCAGTGGGCTACAAGAGACCCAGTACTTC; cdr3_aa: CASGLQETQYF
j_call: TRBJ1-1; d_call: TRBD1; clone_size: .; v_call: TRBV3-1/TRBV3-2; cdr3_nt: TGTGCCAGCAGCCCTACAGGGGGGAACACTGAAGCTTTCTTT; cdr3_aa: CASSPTGGNTEAFF
j_call: TRBJ1-1; d_call: .; clone_size: once; v_call: TRBV5-4; cdr3_nt: TGTGCCAGCTGGGGGGGTTGGCGCGACACTGAAGCTTTCTTT; cdr3_aa: CASWGGWRDTEAFF
j_call: TRBJ1-5; d_call: .; clone_size: .; v_call: TRBV12-3/TRBV12-4; cdr3_nt: TGTGCCAGCAGGACAGAAGGGGGGCCCCAGCATTTT; cdr3_aa: CASRTEGGPQHF
j_call: TRBJ1-2; d_call: .; clone_size: .; v_call: TRBV6-6; cdr3_nt: TGTGCCAGCACCTTTCAGGGTCGGGATGGCTACACCTTC; cdr3_aa: CASTFQGRDGYTF
j_call: TRBJ1-1; d_call: .; clone_size: .; v_call: TRBV11-1; cdr3_nt: TGTGCCAGCAGCCGGGGTGGGAGGAACACTGAAGCTTTCTTT; cdr3_aa: CASSRGGRNTEAFF
j_call: TRBJ1-2; d_call: .; clone_size: few; v_call: TRBV11-3; cdr3_nt: TGTGCCAGCAGCTTATCAAGGGGCGAGGGCTACACCTTC; cdr3_aa: CASSLSRGEGYTF
j_call: TRBJ2-2; d_call: .; clone_size: .; v_call: TRBV2; cdr3_nt: TGTGCCAGCAGTGGACAGGAACGCACCGGGGAGCTGTTTTTT; cdr3_aa: CASSGQERTGELFF
j_call: TRBJ1-2; d_call: TRBD1; clone_size: .; v_call: TRBV5-5; cdr3_nt: TGTGCCAGCAGCTTGACAGGGGACAGCTTCTATGGCTACACCTTC; cdr3_aa: CASSLTGDSFYGYTF
j_call: TRBJ2-1; d_call: .; clone_size: .; v_call: TRBV27; cdr3_nt: TGTGCCAGCAGTAACCAGGGGAGAGGTGAGCAGTTCTTC; cdr3_aa: CASSNQGRGEQFF
j_call: TRBJ2-5; d_call: TRBD1; clone_size: .; v_call: TRBV11-3; cdr3_nt: TGTGCCAGCAGCCCGGCCGGACAGGGCCTACAAGAGACCCAGTACTTC; cdr3_aa: CASSPAGQGLQETQYF
j_call: TRBJ2-3; d_call: .; clone_size: .; v_call: TRBV29-1; cdr3_nt: TGCAGCGTGTCTACGCTAGGAGTGGATACGCAGTATTTT; cdr3_aa: CSVSTLGVDTQYF
j_call: TRBJ2-5; d_call: .; clone_size: .; v_call: TRBV9; cdr3_nt: TGTGCCAGCAGCGTAGGCCGGGGTGAGGGAGAGACCCAGTACTTC; cdr3_aa: CASSVGRGEGETQYF
j_call: TRBJ1-5; d_call: .; clone_size: .; v_call: TRBV2; cdr3_nt: TGTGCCAGCGGGAGGGAAGGCAATCAGCCCCAGCATTTT; cdr3_aa: CASGREGNQPQHF
j_call: TRBJ1-1; d_call: .; clone_size: .; v_call: TRBV5-6; cdr3_nt: TGTGCCAGCAGCTTAGGGGTTTTCACTGAAGCTTTCTTT; cdr3_aa: CASSLGVFTEAFF